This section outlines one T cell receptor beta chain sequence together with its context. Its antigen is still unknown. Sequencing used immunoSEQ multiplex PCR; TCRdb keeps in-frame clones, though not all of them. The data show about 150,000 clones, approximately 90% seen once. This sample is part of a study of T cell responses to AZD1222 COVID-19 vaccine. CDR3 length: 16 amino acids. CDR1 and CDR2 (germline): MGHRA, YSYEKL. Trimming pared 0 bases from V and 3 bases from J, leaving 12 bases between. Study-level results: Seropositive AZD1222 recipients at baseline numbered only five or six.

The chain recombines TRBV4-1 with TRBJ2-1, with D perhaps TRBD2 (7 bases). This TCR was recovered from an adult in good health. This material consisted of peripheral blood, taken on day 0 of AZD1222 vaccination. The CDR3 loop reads CASSQEGRGGYNEQFF. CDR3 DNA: TGCGCCAGCAGCCAAGAAGGGAGGGGGGGCTACAATGAGCAGTTCTTC.